This T cell receptor (beta chain) stems from a study of response to subunit inactivated influenza vaccine. TCRdb reprocessed the RT-PCR reads with MiXCR, giving one entry per CDR3 protein. The table includes 530,000 or so distinct CDR3 sequences, around 13% detected once. This clonotype has more than one count but fewer than ten. CDR3 size: 11 residues. Deletions cut 8 bases from V and 0 bases from J, with 2 bases between. Germline CDR1 reads SGHTA; CDR2 reads FQGNSA. The sequencing used PBMCs from blood, collected 11 to 12 days after vaccination. This sequence was found in a man between 45 and 60 years old who received an inactivated influenza vaccine. V usage is TRBV7-2 and J usage is TRBJ1-3; D is ambiguous. The CDR3 protein is CASLSGNTIYF. The CDR3 region has the DNA TGTGCCAGCCTCTCTGGAAACACCATATATTTT. Full variable domain (outside the CDR3, taken from reference TRBV7-2 and TRBJ1-3): GAGVSQSPSNKVTEKGKDVELRCDPISGHTALYWYRQSLGQGLEFLIYFQGNSAPDKSGLPSDRFSAERTGGSVSTLTIQRTQQEDSAVYLCASLSGNTIYFGEGSWLTVV.